These 18 T cell receptor beta chains were sequenced from one sample in a study of cytomegalovirus exposure and HLA in healthy donors. PCR primers comprised 60 Vbeta and 13 Jbeta primers. Sequencing was performed with immunoSEQ multiplex PCR; in TCRdb, only in-frame clones are kept and a portion is missing. The sample has 65,000 to 75,000 clones, about two thirds seen once. What was sequenced was PBMCs. These receptors originate from a man aged 35 to 55 in good health and CMV-seropositive.

The J gene is TRBJ2-3, the V gene TRBV7-6, with D possibly TRBD2 on 7 matching bases. Looked up from germline, CDR1 is SGHVS and CDR2 is FNYEAQ. The CDR3 runs 15 residues. Trimming took 3 bases from V and 1 from J, leaving 11 bases between them. CDR3 sequence (DNA): TGTGCCAGCAGCTTTGGGGGGGCTGGCACAGATACGCAGTATTTT. Protein sequence: CASSFGGAGTDTQYF.

The chain links TRBV30 to TRBJ2-7, with 7 bases matching TRBD1. There are 14 residues in the CDR3. V dropped 0 bases and J dropped 5; count of bases not matched to a gene: 7. The germline CDR1 and CDR2 sequences are GTSNPN and SVGIG (reference sequence). The chain's CDR3 is CAWSVQGGINEQYF. As DNA, the CDR3 is TGTGCCTGGAGTGTACAAGGGGGCATCAACGAGCAGTACTTC. Drawing the rest from reference TRBV30 and TRBJ2-7, the complete variable domain is SQTIHQWPATLVQPVGSPLSLECTVEGTSNPNLYWYRQAAGRGLQLLFYSVGIGQISSEVPQNLSASRPQDRQFILSSKKLLLSDSGFYLCAWSVQGGINEQYFGPGTRLTVT.

V usage is TRBV4-2 and J usage is TRBJ2-7, with D perhaps TRBD2 (8 bases). The CDR3 loop spans 16 amino acids. Between the trimmed V and J ends, which lost 0 bases and 3 bases, there was a span of 15 bases. Per germline, CDR1 LGHNA and CDR2 YNFKEQ. CDR3 DNA sequence: TGTGCCAGCAGCCAAGATAGCGGGACAGTTATCTACGAGCAGTACTTC. Its translation: CASSQDSGTVIYEQYF.

The chain employs TRBV7-2 and TRBJ2-5; no definite D call. The germline CDR1 and CDR2 sequences are SGHTA and FQGNSA. Trimming cost V 2 bases and J 3 bases, with 7 bases left between them. CDR3 length equals 13 residues. CDR3 in amino acids: CASSLHVEETQYF. The CDR3 bases are TGTGCCAGCAGCTTACATGTTGAAGAGACCCAGTACTTC.

This clone was seen only a few times. This chain joins TRBV19 and TRBJ1-6; 10 positions match TRBD1. Germline assignment: CDR1 LNHDA and CDR2 SQIVND (reference sequence). The CDR3 sequence is 16 residues long. V gave up 5 bases and J gave up 13 bases; unmatched junction bases: 14. As DNA, the CDR3 is TGTGCCAGTAGTCTACGCCCGGGACAGGGGTTATGGCCCCTCCACTTT. This encodes CASSLRPGQGLWPLHF.

The V call is TRBV18, the J call TRBJ1-2; weak D call: TRBD1 (5 bases). This CDR3 is 14 amino acids long. From germline, CDR1 is KGHSH and CDR2 LQKENI. Trimming shortened V by 2 bases and J by 8 bases, and 15 bases separated the two germline ends. The CDR3, as DNA: TGTGCCAGCTCACCATCGTCCAGGGACTCCGGCTACACCTTC. Translating it yields CASSPSSRDSGYTF.

The chain joins TRBV7-2 to TRBJ2-5; 7 bases fit TRBD1. Per germline, CDR1 SGHTA and CDR2 FQGNSA. CDR3 length equals 13 residues. The junction had 4 bases not matched to a gene; V was cut back by 5 bases and J by 4 bases. CDR3 in amino acids: CASSPNRGETQYF. CDR3 sequence (DNA): TGTGCCAGCAGCCCAAACAGGGGAGAGACCCAGTACTTC.

The chain has TRBV12-5 and TRBJ2-1, with TRBD2 matching 16 bases. Germline V CDR1 and CDR2: LGHNT, FRNRAP. CDR3 length equals 16 residues. The V gene end was trimmed by 6 bases and the J gene end by 9 bases; junction bases not matched to a gene: 8. The CDR3 nucleotides are TGTGCTAGTGGGGGACTAGCGGGAGGGGAGGGGGTTGAGCAGTTCTTC. Its protein is CASGGLAGGEGVEQFF.

This clone showed up just a few times. The sample has other DNA sequences that encode this CDR3 too. This sequence joins TRBV27 and TRBJ2-5, with TRBD2 as a possible D gene (5 bases). There are 13 residues in the CDR3. Trimming removed 3 bases at V and 2 bases at J, with 7 bases between. Germline lookup yields CDR1 MNHEY and CDR2 SMNVEV (reference sequence). The CDR3 DNA reads TGTGCCAGCAGTTTCGGAGGTCAAGAGACCCAGTACTTC. Translation: CASSFGGQETQYF.

The rearrangement uses TRBV7-9 and TRBJ2-2; TRBD2 is a possible D gene (5 bases). This CDR3 comprises 14 residues. V dropped 1 base and J dropped 8 bases, with 11 bases sitting between them. Germline CDR1 SEHNR, CDR2 FQNEAQ (reference sequence). The CDR3 bases are TGTGCCAGCAGCTTAGGGAAGCGGTTAGGGGAGCTGTTTTTT. Encoded protein: CASSLGKRLGELFF.

V usage is TRBV5-1 and J usage is TRBJ2-7, with TRBD2 identical over 9 bases. The CDR3 loop spans 15 amino acids. Trimming cost V 4 bases and J 4 bases; bases outside gene matches: 9. The germline V gene encodes CDR1 SGHRS and CDR2 YFSETQ. CDR3 sequence reads: CASSEKPSGVYEQYF. In DNA form, the CDR3 reads TGCGCCAGCAGCGAGAAGCCTAGCGGGGTATACGAGCAGTACTTC.

This rearrangement joins TRBV6-5 to TRBJ2-1, with TRBD1 identical over 9 bases. The V and J ends lost 2 bases and 15 bases, in that order; junction bases with no gene match: 8. The CDR3 extends over 13 amino acids. Germline V gene lookup returns CDR1 MNHEY and CDR2 SVGAGI. The CDR3 here is CASSYADRGALFF. DNA for the CDR3: TGTGCCAGCAGTTACGCCGACAGGGGGGCTCTGTTCTTC.

The genes are TRBV5-8 and TRBJ2-2; tentatively, D is TRBD2 (7 bases). The CDR3 has 16 amino acids. Germline CDR1 is SGHTS and CDR2 is YDEGEE. The germline V and J ends were trimmed by 2 bases and 2 bases, with 13 bases remaining between them. This chain's CDR3 is CASSFGGGQNTGELFF. CDR3 bases: TGTGCCAGCAGCTTTGGGGGGGGCCAAAACACCGGGGAGCTGTTTTTT.

The chain is built from TRBV13 and TRBJ2-5; 9 bases are shared with TRBD1. With 4 bases clipped from V and 2 bases from J, the junction kept 11 bases outside the gene matches. The CDR3 is made up of 17 amino acids. Germline CDR1 and CDR2: PRHDT and FYEKMQ (reference sequence). The CDR3 loop is CASSSASTGGGQETQYF. DNA of the CDR3: TGTGCCAGCAGCTCCGCATCCACAGGGGGCGGGCAAGAGACCCAGTACTTC.

This chain connects TRBV7-3 to TRBJ1-1, with D unresolved. CDR3 length: 14 residues. Trimming left V 2 bases short and J 3 bases short, with 10 bases between. Per germline, CDR1 SGHTA and CDR2 FQGTGA. As DNA, the CDR3 is TGTGCCAGCAGCTTAGGCAGCGCACACACTGAAGCTTTCTTT. Amino acid sequence: CASSLGSAHTEAFF.

The chain is built from TRBV6-1 and TRBJ2-7, with 10 nucleotides matching TRBD2. The CDR3 length is 15 residues. Germline lookup yields CDR1 MNHNS and CDR2 SASEGT. Trimming took 4 bases from V and 2 from J; bases not matched to a gene: 5. The CDR3 loop is CASSVEAGGTYEQYF. The CDR3 DNA is TGTGCCAGCAGTGTCGAAGCGGGGGGGACCTACGAGCAGTACTTC.

The V call is TRBV18, the J call TRBJ2-3; TRBD1 aligns across 7 bases. V lost 8 bases to trimming and J lost 4 bases; unmatched junction nucleotides: 6. Germline CDR1 KGHSH, CDR2 LQKENI. The CDR3 is 13 amino acids. The CDR3 is CASRDSPSDTQYF. CDR3 nucleotide sequence: TGTGCCAGCCGGGACAGCCCGTCAGATACGCAGTATTTT.

V gene TRBV13 combines with J gene TRBJ1-2; TRBD1 agrees at 7 bases. This CDR3 has 14 residues. Germline V gene sequence: CDR1 PRHDT, CDR2 FYEKMQ (reference sequence). V dropped 4 bases and J dropped 8; count of bases not matched to a gene: 10. The DNA of the CDR3 is TGTGCCAGCAGCTCCCGACAGGGTCAGGGCGGCTACACCTTC. It is translated as CASSSRQGQGGYTF.